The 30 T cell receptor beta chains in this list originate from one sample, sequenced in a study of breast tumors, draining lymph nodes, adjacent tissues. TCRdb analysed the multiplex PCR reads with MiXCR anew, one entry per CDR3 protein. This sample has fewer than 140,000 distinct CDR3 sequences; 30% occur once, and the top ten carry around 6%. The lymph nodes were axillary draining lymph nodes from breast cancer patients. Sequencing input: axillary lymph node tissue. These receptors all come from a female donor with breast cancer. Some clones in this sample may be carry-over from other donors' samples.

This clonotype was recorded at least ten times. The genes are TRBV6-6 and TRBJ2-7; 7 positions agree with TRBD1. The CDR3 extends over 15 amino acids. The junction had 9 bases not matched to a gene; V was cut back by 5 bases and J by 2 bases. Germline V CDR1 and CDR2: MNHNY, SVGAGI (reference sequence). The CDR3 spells CASSPFTDRPYEQYF. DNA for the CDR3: TGTGCCAGCAGTCCTTTTACGGACAGGCCCTACGAGCAGTACTTC.

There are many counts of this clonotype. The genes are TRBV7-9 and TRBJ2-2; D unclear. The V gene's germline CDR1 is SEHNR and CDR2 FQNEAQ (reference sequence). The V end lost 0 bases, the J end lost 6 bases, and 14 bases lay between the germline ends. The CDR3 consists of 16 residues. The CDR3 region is CASSLAGTMVAGELFF. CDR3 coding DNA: TGTGCCAGCAGCTTAGCGGGCACTATGGTCGCCGGGGAGCTGTTTTTT.

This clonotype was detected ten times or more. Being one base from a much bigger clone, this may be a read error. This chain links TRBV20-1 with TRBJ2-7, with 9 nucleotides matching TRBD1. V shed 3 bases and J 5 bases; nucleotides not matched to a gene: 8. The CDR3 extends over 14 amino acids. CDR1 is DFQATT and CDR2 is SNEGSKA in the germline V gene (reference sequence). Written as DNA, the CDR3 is TGCAGTGCTAGGATGGACAGGGGAGCCCACGAGCAGTACTTC. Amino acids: CSARMDRGAHEQYF.

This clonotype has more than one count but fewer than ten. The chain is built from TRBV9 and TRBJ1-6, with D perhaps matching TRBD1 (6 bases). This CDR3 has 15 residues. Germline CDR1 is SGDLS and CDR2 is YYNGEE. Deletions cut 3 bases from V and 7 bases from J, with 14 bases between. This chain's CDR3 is CASSETGVGNSPLHF. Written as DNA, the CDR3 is TGTGCCAGCAGCGAGACAGGTGTGGGGAATTCACCCCTCCACTTT.

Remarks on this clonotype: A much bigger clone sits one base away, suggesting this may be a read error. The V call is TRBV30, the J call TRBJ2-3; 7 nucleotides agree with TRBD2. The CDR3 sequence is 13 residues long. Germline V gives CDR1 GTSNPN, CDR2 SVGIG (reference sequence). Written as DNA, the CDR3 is TGTGCCTGGAGTGTAATTCGGGGGGATACGCAGTGTTTT. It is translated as CAWSVIRGDTQCF.

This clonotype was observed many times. This CDR3 reads CASSQMSGGRSPLHF. The CDR3 DNA sequence: TGCGCCAGCAGCCAAATGTCGGGGGGCAGGTCACCCCTCCACTTT. The J gene is TRBJ1-6, the V gene TRBV4-3; a possible D gene is TRBD1 (6 bases). The V gene's germline CDR1 is LGHNA and CDR2 YSLEER. The CDR3 is made up of 15 amino acids. V lost 2 bases to trimming and J lost 10 bases, with 15 bases between them.

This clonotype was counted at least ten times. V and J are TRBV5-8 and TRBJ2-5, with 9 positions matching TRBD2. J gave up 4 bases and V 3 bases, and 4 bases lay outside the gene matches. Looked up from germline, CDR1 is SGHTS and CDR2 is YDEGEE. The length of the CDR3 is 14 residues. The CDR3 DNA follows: TGTGCCAGCAGCTCCGGGACTAGCAGAGAGACCCAGTACTTC. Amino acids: CASSSGTSRETQYF.

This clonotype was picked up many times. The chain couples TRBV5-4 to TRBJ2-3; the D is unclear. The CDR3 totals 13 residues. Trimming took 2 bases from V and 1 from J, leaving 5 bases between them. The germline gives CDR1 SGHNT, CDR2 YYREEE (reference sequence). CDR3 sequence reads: CASSFTGTDTQYF. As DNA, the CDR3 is TGTGCCAGCAGCTTTACAGGCACAGATACGCAGTATTTT.

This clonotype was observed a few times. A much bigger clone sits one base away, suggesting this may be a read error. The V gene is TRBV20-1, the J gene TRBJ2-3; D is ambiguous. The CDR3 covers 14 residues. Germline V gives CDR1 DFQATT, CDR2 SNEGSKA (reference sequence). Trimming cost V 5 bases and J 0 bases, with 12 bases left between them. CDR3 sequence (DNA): TGCAGTGCTTATGGTGACTCTAGCACAGATACGCAGTATTTT. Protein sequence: CSAYGDSSTDTQYF.

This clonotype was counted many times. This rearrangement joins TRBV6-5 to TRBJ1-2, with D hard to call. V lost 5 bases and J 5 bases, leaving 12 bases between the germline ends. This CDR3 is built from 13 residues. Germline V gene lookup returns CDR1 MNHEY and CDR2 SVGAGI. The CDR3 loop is CASSKGRLYGYTF. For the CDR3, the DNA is TGTGCCAGCAGTAAAGGACGCCTTTATGGCTACACCTTC.

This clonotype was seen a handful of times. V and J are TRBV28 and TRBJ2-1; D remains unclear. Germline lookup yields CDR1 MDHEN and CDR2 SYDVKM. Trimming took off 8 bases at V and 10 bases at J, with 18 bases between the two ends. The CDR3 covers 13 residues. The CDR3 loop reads CASRRSRVEEQFF. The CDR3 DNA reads TGTGCCAGCCGTCGTAGTCGGGTTGAGGAGCAGTTCTTC.

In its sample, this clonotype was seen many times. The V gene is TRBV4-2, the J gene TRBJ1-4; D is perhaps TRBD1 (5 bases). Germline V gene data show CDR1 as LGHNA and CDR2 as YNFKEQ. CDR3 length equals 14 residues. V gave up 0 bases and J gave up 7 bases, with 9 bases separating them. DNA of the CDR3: TGTGCCAGCAGCCAAGAGGGGGTTACTGAAAAACTGTTTTTT. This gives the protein CASSQEGVTEKLFF.

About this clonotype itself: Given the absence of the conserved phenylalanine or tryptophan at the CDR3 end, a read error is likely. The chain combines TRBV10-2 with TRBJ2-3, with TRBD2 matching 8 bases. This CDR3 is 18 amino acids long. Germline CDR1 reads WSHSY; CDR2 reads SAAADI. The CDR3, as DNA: TGCGCCAGCAGTGAGTTCTCATCAGCGGGAGAAGCCACAGATGCGCAGTATCTT. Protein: CASSEFSSAGEATDAQYL.

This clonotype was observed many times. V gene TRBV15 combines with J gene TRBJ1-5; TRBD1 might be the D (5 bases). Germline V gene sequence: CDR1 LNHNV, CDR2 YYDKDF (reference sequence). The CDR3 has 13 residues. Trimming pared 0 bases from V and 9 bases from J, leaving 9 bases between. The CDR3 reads CATSREQVRPQHF. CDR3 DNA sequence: TGTGCCACCAGCAGAGAACAGGTTCGGCCCCAGCATTTT.

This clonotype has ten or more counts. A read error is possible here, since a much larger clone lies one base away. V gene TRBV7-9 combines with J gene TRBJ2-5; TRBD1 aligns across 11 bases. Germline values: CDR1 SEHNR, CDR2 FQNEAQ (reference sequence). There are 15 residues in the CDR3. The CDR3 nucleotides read TGTGCCAGCAGCTTAGGGACAGGGGGCGTGGAGACCCAGCACTTC. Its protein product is CASSLGTGGVETQHF.

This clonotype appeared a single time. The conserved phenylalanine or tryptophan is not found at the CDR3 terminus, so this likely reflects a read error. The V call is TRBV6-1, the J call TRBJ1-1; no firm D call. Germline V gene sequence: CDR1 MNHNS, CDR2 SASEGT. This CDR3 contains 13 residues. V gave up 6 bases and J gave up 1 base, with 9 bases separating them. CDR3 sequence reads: CASSARENTEAFH. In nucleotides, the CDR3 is TGTGCCAGCAGCGCTCGGGAGAACACTGAAGCTTTCCAT.

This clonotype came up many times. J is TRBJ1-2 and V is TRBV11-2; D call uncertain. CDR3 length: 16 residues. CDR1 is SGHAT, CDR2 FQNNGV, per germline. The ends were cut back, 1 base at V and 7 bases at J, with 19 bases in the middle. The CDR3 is CASSLVRTAVRGGYTF. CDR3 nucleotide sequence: TGTGCCAGCAGCTTAGTAAGGACGGCTGTCCGGGGTGGCTACACCTTC.

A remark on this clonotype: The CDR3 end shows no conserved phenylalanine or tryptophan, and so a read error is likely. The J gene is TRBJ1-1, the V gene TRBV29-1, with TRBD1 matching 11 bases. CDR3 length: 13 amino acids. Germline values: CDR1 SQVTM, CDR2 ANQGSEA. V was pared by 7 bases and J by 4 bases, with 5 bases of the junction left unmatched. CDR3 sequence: CSGGQGGSTEAFL. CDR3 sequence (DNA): TGCAGCGGGGGACAGGGGGGATCCACTGAAGCTTTCCTT.

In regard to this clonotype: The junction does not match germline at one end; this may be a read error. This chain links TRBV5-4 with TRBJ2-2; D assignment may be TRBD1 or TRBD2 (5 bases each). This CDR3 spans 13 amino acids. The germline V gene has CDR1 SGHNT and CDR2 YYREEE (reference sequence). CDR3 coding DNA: TGTGCCAGCAGCTTTGGGGGAACCGGGGAGCTGTCTTTT. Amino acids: CASSFGGTGELSF.

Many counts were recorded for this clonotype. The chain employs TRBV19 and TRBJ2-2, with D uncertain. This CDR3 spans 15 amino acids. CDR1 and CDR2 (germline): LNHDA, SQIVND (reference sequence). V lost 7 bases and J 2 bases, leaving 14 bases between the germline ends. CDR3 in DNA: TGTGCCAGTAACAGAGGTCCCCGAAACACCGGGGAGCTGTTTTTT. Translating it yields CASNRGPRNTGELFF.

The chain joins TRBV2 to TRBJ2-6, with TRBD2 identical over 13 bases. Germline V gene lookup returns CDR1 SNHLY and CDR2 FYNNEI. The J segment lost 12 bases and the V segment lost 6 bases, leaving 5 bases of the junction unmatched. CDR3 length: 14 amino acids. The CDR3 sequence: CASRTSGGAPVLTF. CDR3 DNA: TGTGCCAGCAGAACTAGCGGGGGGGCTCCCGTCCTGACTTTC.

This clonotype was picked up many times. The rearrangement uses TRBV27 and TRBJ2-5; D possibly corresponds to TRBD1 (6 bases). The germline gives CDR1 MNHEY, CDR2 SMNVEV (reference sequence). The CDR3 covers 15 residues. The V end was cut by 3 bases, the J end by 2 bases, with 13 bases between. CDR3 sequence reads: CASSFQDSLQETQYF. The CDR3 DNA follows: TGTGCCAGCAGTTTCCAGGACAGCCTACAAGAGACCCAGTACTTC.

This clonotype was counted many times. The CDR3 DNA sequence: TGTGCCAGCAGTTACGACTGGGGCTCTAATTCACCCCTCCACTTT. Protein product: CASSYDWGSNSPLHF. V is TRBV6-5 and J is TRBJ1-6, with D tentatively TRBD1 (5 bases). The CDR3 is 15 residues long. Germline lookup yields CDR1 MNHEY and CDR2 SVGAGI. Trimming stripped 2 bases from V and 6 bases from J, with 11 bases between.

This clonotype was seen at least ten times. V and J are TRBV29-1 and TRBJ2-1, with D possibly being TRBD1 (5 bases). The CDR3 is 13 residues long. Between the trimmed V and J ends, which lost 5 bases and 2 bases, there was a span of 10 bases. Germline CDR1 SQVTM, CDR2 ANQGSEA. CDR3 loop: CSVSGKAYNEQFF. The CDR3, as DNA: TGCAGCGTTTCAGGGAAAGCCTACAATGAGCAGTTCTTC.

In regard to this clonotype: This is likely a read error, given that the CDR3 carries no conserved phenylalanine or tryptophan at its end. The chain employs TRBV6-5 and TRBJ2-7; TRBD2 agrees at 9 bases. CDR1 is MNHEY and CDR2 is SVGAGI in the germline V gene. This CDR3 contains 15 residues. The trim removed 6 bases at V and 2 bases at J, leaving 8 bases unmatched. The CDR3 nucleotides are TGTGCCAGCAGCCTACTAGCGGGCACACCCTACGAGCAGTACCTC. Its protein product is CASSLLAGTPYEQYL.

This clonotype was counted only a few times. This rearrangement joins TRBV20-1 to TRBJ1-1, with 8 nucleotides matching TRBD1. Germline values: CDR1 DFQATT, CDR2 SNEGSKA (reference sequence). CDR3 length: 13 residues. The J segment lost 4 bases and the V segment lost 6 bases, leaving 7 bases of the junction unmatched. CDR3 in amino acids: CSATTGVITEAFF. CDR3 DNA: TGCAGTGCCACGACAGGGGTAATCACTGAAGCTTTCTTT.

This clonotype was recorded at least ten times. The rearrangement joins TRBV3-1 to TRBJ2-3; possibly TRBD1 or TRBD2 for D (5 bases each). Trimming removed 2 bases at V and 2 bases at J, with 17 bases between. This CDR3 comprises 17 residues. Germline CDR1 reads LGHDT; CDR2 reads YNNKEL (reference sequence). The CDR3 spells CASSQFGEGLHTDTQYF. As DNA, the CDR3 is TGTGCCAGCAGCCAATTCGGTGAGGGGCTACACACAGATACGCAGTATTTT.

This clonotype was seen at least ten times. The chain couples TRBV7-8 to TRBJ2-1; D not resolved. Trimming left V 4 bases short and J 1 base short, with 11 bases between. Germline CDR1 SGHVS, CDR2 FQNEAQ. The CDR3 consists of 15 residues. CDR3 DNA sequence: TGTGCCAGCAGCTGGATCATGGGGTCCTACAATGAGCAGTTCTTC. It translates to CASSWIMGSYNEQFF.

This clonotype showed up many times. The CDR3 DNA is TGTGCCAGCAGTCCCGGGACAGGGCGGTCACCCCTCCACTTT. Translated: CASSPGTGRSPLHF. The J gene is TRBJ1-6, the V gene TRBV5-4; TRBD1 matches 9 bases. Germline V gives CDR1 SGHNT, CDR2 YYREEE (reference sequence). V dropped 5 bases and J dropped 10; count of bases not matched to a gene: 7. This CDR3 is 14 amino acids long.

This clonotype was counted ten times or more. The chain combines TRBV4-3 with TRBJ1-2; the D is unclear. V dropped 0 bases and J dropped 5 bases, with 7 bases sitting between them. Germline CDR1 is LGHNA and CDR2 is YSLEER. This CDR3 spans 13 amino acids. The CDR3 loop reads CASSQDKRYGYTF. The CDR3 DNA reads TGCGCCAGCAGCCAAGATAAGAGGTATGGCTACACCTTC.